Listed here is a single T cell receptor beta chain. Its matching antigen is unknown. The entry originates in a study of graft-versus-host responses after intestinal transplantation. Study-wide context: The whole recipient group had anti-thymocyte globulin induction followed by tacrolimus and steroids for about three years. Study results and limitations: An association linked early post-transplant HvG declines with peak circulating GvH clone levels. Across patients carrying graft-donor T cell macrochimerism, allografts held high graft-versus-host to host-versus-graft clonal ratios. Present in recipient marrow, GvH clones included some that appeared first in ileum or blood.

Germline V gives CDR1 MNHNS, CDR2 SASEGT. The J segment lost 9 bases and the V segment lost 3 bases, leaving 12 bases of the junction unmatched. CDR3 length: 16 residues. Some clones are missing from TCRdb's copy, which holds only in-frame ones; the method was immunoSEQ multiplex PCR. The sample holds 65,000 to 90,000 clones, less than 95% seen once. This clonotype was obtained from a human donor who was the organ donor for an intestinal transplant. This specimen was unstimulated CD8+ T cells sorted from spleen or lymph node cells, taken before transplant. The V gene is TRBV6-1, the J gene TRBJ1-5; 9 nucleotides line up with TRBD1. In DNA form, the CDR3 reads TGTGCCAGCAGTGAGAGGGGACAGGGAATACCCCGGCCCCAGCATTTT. It translates to CASSERGQGIPRPQHF.